A selection of T cell receptor beta chains follows, all from one sample in a study of blood T cell repertoires in COVID-19. Assay: immunoSEQ multiplex PCR; the TCRdb copy retains only in-frame clones and omits some. The sample contains a few hundred thousand clones, 88% of which appear only once. The source material was PBMCs or T cells enriched from blood (not recorded which). These receptors were obtained from a woman aged 25-40 years who had been exposed to COVID-19. CDR3s leave out the opening cysteine and the closing phenylalanine or tryptophan.

13	TRBJ2-7	TRBV2	ASTDMPGVSYEQY
13	TRBJ2-5	TRBV9	ASSVGLAGGETQY
15	TRBJ2-7	TRBV10-3	AISEGLAGGEPYEQY
16	TRBJ2-3	TRBV28	ASSPTKRLAGVTDTQY
14	TRBJ2-7	TRBV28	ASSLGLGGSSFEQY
12	TRBJ1-1	TRBV6-5	ASSLGQGNTEAF
13	TRBJ1-4	TRBV19	ASSAGQGTNEKLF
12	TRBJ2-3	TRBV11-3	ASSLEASRHTQY
11	TRBJ1-2	TRBV15	ATSSDSDYGYT
16	TRBJ2-6	TRBV12-5	ASGLVHTGSSGANVLT
12	TRBJ1-4	TRBV19	ASSPRDRGEKLF
11	TRBJ1-1	TRBV14	ASGRTGKTEAF
11	TRBJ2-7	TRBV2	AGAYTRGYEQY
13	TRBJ2-1	TRBV5-1	ASSPGLAGYNEQF
11	TRBJ1-5	TRBV19	ASTYLGSGPQH
13	TRBJ2-7	TRBV19	ASRGLAGGSYEQY
12	TRBJ2-7	TRBV27	ASGRQGASYEQY
12	TRBJ2-1	TRBV6-5	ASRTRTSKNEQF
11	TRBJ1-2	TRBV10-3	AIPGQSRSGYT
13	TRBJ2-7	TRBV7-6	ASSLSGVEAYEQY
12	TRBJ2-5	TRBV4-1	ASSQGGGQETQY
12	TRBJ2-7	TRBV18	ASSTNRVIGEQY
11	TRBJ2-5	TRBV7-8	ASSWGGSETQY
9	TRBJ2-2	TRBV10-1	ASSGTGELF
13	TRBJ2-1	TRBV9	ASSVSGRADNEQF
16	TRBJ2-3	TRBV4-1	ASSQDESSGYRTDTQY
14	TRBJ2-1	TRBV7-2	ASSPPGLAVWNEQF
12	TRBJ1-5	TRBV28	ASSRQGGNQPQH
13	TRBJ1-5	TRBV5-5	ASSLGGTGDQPQH
15	TRBJ2-2	TRBV9	ASSVAPGQENTGELF
11	TRBJ1-2	TRBV24-1	ATSQTGLYGYT
14	TRBJ1-6	TRBV3-1/TRBV3-2	ASSQAETGPNSPLH
13	TRBJ1-3	TRBV5-1	ASRVGADSGNTIY
13	TRBJ2-7	TRBV18	ASSPSQGAPYEQY
16	TRBJ2-2	TRBV9	ASSEGLAGLMNTGELF
15	TRBJ2-2	TRBV19	ASSPLAPGLNTGELF
14	TRBJ1-5	TRBV18	ASSPRSGGSDQPQH
15	TRBJ1-6	TRBV21-1	ASSSRPRSSYNSPLH
11	TRBJ1-1	TRBV7-2	ASSQQRNTEAF
12	TRBJ1-3	TRBV6-5	ASSEGWGGNTIY
10	TRBJ2-5	TRBV5-4	ASSPRGETQY